A single sample gave rise to the 5 T cell receptor beta chains below, sequenced in a study of OX40 agonist ivuxolimab in advanced cancers. Assay used: immunoSEQ multiplex PCR; TCRdb lists only in-frame clones, some missing. The table includes approximately 92,000 clones, approximately 93% detected once. The starting material was CD4+ or CD8+ T cells sorted from blood, obtained in a trial of the OX40 agonist ivuxolimab. The receptors derive from an adult with an advanced solid tumor such as melanoma, head and neck, liver or kidney cancer.

To note about this clone: An end of the junction differs from the germline gene, which may be a read error. V and J are TRBV2 and TRBJ2-5; D may correspond to TRBD1 or TRBD2 (6 bases each). CDR3 length equals 13 residues. In germline, CDR1 is SNHLY, CDR2 FYNNEI. CDR3 sequence reads: CASSDEGGEAQYF. CDR3 sequence (DNA): TGTGCCAGCAGTGACGAGGGGGGAGAGGCCCAGTACTTC.

The gene calls are TRBV7-9 and TRBJ1-1; D unresolved. Trimming removed 5 bases at V and 0 bases at J, with 13 bases between. This CDR3 contains 15 residues. In germline, CDR1 is SEHNR, CDR2 FQNEAQ (reference sequence). CDR3 coding DNA: TGTGCCAGCAGCGTGCACAGCGCGATGAACACTGAAGCTTTCTTT. It translates to CASSVHSAMNTEAFF. Looking up the rest from reference TRBV7-9 and TRBJ1-1 gives the full variable domain: DTGVSQNPRHKITKRGQNVTFRCDPISEHNRLYWYRQTLGQGPEFLTYFQNEAQLEKSRLLSDRFSAERPKGSFSTLEIQRTEQGDSAMYLCASSVHSAMNTEAFFGQGTRLTVV.

The rearrangement uses TRBV18 and TRBJ1-4; D gene uncertain. This CDR3 has 12 residues. The V end lost 4 bases, the J end lost 6 bases, and 6 bases lay between the germline ends. Per the germline V gene, CDR1 is KGHSH and CDR2 is LQKENI. The CDR3 DNA sequence: TGTGCCAGCTCACGGGAGGATGAAAAACTGTTTTTT. It specifies CASSREDEKLFF.

V and J are TRBV28 and TRBJ2-5; a possible D gene is TRBD2 (6 bases). The CDR3 runs to 15 residues. Trimming took 6 bases from V and 0 from J, leaving 14 bases between them. Per germline, CDR1 MDHEN and CDR2 SYDVKM. CDR3 in DNA: TGTGCCAGCAGCGCGGGGAGGAGGTACCAAGAGACCCAGTACTTC. Amino acids: CASSAGRRYQETQYF.

The table lists this clone with a count of one. V usage is TRBV7-2 and J usage is TRBJ1-5, with 9 bases identical to TRBD1. Germline-derived CDR1 and CDR2 are SGHTA and FQGNSA. With 5 bases clipped from V and 0 bases from J, the junction kept 11 bases outside the gene matches. This CDR3 contains 18 residues. Written as DNA, the CDR3 is TGTGCCAGCAGCACCACGGGACAGGGAGGGTATAGCAATCAGCCCCAGCATTTT. Its protein is CASSTTGQGGYSNQPQHF.